Sequencing of this T cell receptor (beta chain) was carried out in a study of blood T cell repertoires in COVID-19. The CDR3 covers 15 residues. Germline V lookup: CDR1 SEHNR, CDR2 FQNEAQ (reference sequence). Trimming removed 5 bases at V and 0 bases at J, with 11 bases between. Here immunoSEQ multiplex PCR was the method, and the copy in TCRdb shows in-frame clones only, minus some. The profile shows 250,000 to 400,000 clones, 88% of them singletons. Only one count was recorded for this clone. The chain carries TRBV7-9 and TRBJ2-1; a weak D match, TRBD2 (5 bases). The sequence was obtained from a woman aged 25 to 39 with COVID-19, enrolled during active disease. Sequenced input: peripheral blood. CDR3 amino acids: CASSPRGISYNEQFF. The DNA of the CDR3 is TGTGCCAGCAGCCCTCGAGGGATCTCCTACAATGAGCAGTTCTTC.